This is a list of T cell receptor beta chains from one sample in a study of T cell responses to AZD1222 COVID-19 vaccine. Sequencing was performed with immunoSEQ multiplex PCR; in TCRdb, only in-frame clones are kept and a portion is missing. The profile shows tens of thousands of clones, approximately 86% of them singletons. The sequences come from peripheral blood, collected 28 days after the second AZD1222 dose. These receptor sequences come from an adult who received the AZD1222 COVID-19 vaccine. The CDR3 runs from the conserved cysteine through the conserved F or W. Each record gives: CDR3 length, D gene, J gene, V gene, CDR3 DNA, CDR3 protein. The D gene is left open where the match is weak.

15,.,TRBJ1-4,TRBV5-4,TGTGCCAGCAGCTTCCGGGCGAGTGATAATGAAAAACTGTTTTTT,CASSFRASDNEKLFF
15,.,TRBJ2-1,TRBV5-1,TGCGCCAGCAGCTTGGATGTCGGATCGTACAATGAGCAGTTCTTC,CASSLDVGSYNEQFF
12,.,TRBJ1-5,TRBV28,TGTGCCAGCACCTCCCAGGGTAAGGCCCAGCATTTT,CASTSQGKAQHF
15,TRBD1,TRBJ1-1,TRBV5-1,TGCGCCAGCAGCCCGGGACAGGGTTCCTCCACTGAAGCTTTCTTT,CASSPGQGSSTEAFF
16,.,TRBJ1-3,TRBV18,TGTGCCAGCTCACCCGCAGGGGCCTTCTCTGGAAACACCATATATTTT,CASSPAGAFSGNTIYF
10,.,TRBJ2-4,TRBV11-2,TGTGCCAGCAGCGAAAACATTCAGTACTTC,CASSENIQYF
11,.,TRBJ2-3,TRBV6-5,TGTGCCAGTACATTTTCAGATACGCAGTATTTT,CASTFSDTQYF
16,TRBD1,TRBJ2-7,TRBV11-3,TGTGCCAGCAGCTTAGGGCCGACAGGGAATTCCTACGAGCAGTACTTC,CASSLGPTGNSYEQYF
14,TRBD1,TRBJ1-4,TRBV28,TGTGCCAGTACAGGGACAGCGATGGGTGAAAAACTGTTTTTT,CASTGTAMGEKLFF
16,.,TRBJ2-2,TRBV10-3,TGTGCCATCTCACTGGAACAGGGGGGGGGCACCGGGGAGCTGTTTTTT,CAISLEQGGGTGELFF